The clone carrying this TCR beta chain was picked up one time. The length of the CDR3 is 15 residues. The V and J ends lost 1 base and 7 bases respectively, with 13 bases between them. Germline V lookup: CDR1 LNHDA, CDR2 SQIVND (reference sequence). These data originate in a study of cytomegalovirus exposure and HLA in healthy donors. PCR involved 60 Vbeta and 13 Jbeta primers. TCRdb's table, derived via immunoSEQ multiplex PCR, lists solely in-frame clones and lacks some. Among roughly 120,000 clones listed, over 75% were seen once. Those who donated were healthy bone marrow donors. The clonotype was recovered from a man aged 35-49 years in good health and CMV-seronegative. Sequencing was done on a sample of PBMCs. The rearrangement uses TRBV19 and TRBJ1-4; D gene ambiguous. The CDR3 sequence: CASSIAPLPSEKLFF. CDR3 DNA sequence: TGTGCCAGTAGTATAGCCCCACTGCCCTCTGAAAAACTGTTTTTT. The full variable domain, its missing parts supplied by reference TRBV19 and TRBJ1-4, is DGGITQSPKYLFRKEGQNVTLSCEQNLNHDAMYWYRQDPGQGLRLIYYSQIVNDFQKGDIAEGYSVSREKKESFPLTVTSAQKNPTAFYLCASSIAPLPSEKLFFGSGTQLSVL.